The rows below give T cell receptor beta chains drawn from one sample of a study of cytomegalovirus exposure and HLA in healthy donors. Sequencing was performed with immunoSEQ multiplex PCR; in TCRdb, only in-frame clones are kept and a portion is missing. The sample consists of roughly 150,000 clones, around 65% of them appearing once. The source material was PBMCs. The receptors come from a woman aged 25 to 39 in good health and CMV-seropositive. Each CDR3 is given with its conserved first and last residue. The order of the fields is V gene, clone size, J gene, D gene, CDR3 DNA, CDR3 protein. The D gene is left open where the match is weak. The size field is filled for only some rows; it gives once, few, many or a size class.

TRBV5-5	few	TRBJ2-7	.	TGTGCCAGCAGCTTGGTCACTGCGAGGAGCTCCTACGAGCAGTACTTC	CASSLVTARSSYEQYF
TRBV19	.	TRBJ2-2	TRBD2	TGTGCCAGTAGTATAGCGGTAGCGGGAGTGTCCGGGGAGCTGTTTTTT	CASSIAVAGVSGELFF
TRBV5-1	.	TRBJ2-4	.	TGCGCCAGCAGCTTGCCGGGGGAGGACATTCAGTACTTC	CASSLPGEDIQYF
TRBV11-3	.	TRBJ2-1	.	TGTGCCAGCAGCTTAATCTTTGGGAGCCACAATGAGCAGTTCTTC	CASSLIFGSHNEQFF
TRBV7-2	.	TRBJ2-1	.	TGTGCCAGCAGCGCTAGCCGTCCCTACAATGAGCAGTTCTTC	CASSASRPYNEQFF
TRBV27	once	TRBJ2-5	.	TGTGCCAGCAGTTTTCTTCAAGAGGAGACCCAGTACTTC	CASSFLQEETQYF
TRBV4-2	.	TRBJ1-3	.	TGTGCCAGCAGCCCTACCACAGGGAGCTCTGGAAACACCATATATTTT	CASSPTTGSSGNTIYF
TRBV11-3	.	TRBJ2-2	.	TGTGCCAGCAGCTCCCGACAGAGCAACACCGGGGAGCTGTTTTTT	CASSSRQSNTGELFF
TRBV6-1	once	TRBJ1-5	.	TGTGCCAGCAGTGAAGCGCAACGGGGCAATCAGCCCCAGCATTTT	CASSEAQRGNQPQHF
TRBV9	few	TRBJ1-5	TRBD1	TGTGCCAGCAGCGTAGGGTCAGGGGGCAAATATAGCAATCAGCCCCAGCATTTT	CASSVGSGGKYSNQPQHF
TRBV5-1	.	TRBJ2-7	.	TGCGCCAGCAGCGACACCTACGAGCAGTACTTC	CASSDTYEQYF
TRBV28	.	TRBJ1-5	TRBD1	TGTGCCAGCTCAGGGGGCGGGGAGCCCCAGCATTTT	CASSGGGEPQHF
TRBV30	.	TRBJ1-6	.	TGTGCCTGGAGTGTTAACACCAATTCACCCCTCCACTTT	CAWSVNTNSPLHF
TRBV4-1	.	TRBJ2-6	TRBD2	TGCGCCAGCAGCCCCATAGCGGGAACTGGGGCCAACGTCCTGACTTTC	CASSPIAGTGANVLTF
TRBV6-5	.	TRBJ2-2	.	TGTGCCAGTCGGCTCGACTTCACCGGGGAGCTGTTTTTT	CASRLDFTGELFF
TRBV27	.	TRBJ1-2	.	TGTGCCAGCAGTTTTGCGGGACCCCGAGCCTGGAGTGGCTACACCTTC	CASSFAGPRAWSGYTF
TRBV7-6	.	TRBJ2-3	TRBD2	TGTGCCAGCAGCCGTTCGCCACCTGACAGCGGGACGAACACAGATACGCAGTATTTT	CASSRSPPDSGTNTDTQYF